Listed here is a single TCR beta chain. This sample was included in a study of blood T cells in healthy people across ages. With 4 bases removed from V and 0 bases from J, the gap between germline ends came to 13 bases. CDR1 SGHKS and CDR2 YYEKEE come from the germline V gene (reference sequence). CDR3 size: 15 residues. Then a second PCR, running roughly 6 to 12 cycles, was carried out with a sample-barcoded 5' primer and a J-beta primer mix. From the 5' RACE reads, TCRdb called clonotypes with MiXCR, one entry per CDR3 protein. Here the sample spans over 950,000 distinct CDR3 sequences, around two fifths being singletons. Caucasian individuals from Russia who were healthy and aged about 6 to 95 acted as donors.

Specimen: blood. The chain couples TRBV5-5 to TRBJ1-1; tentative D call: TRBD1 (5 bases). This TCR derives from a man between 18 and 35 years old in good health. CDR3 amino acids: CASSRGRTLNTEAFF. The CDR3 nucleotides read TGTGCCAGCAGCCGGGGACGGACGCTGAACACTGAAGCTTTCTTT.